These 28 T cell receptor beta chains came from one sample sequenced in a study of identical twins. MiXCR, run by TCRdb on the 5' RACE reads, gives a single entry per CDR3 protein. The data show roughly 190,000 distinct CDR3 sequences, with approximately 16% seen just once and 40% held by the top ten. These same data were also listed under a study on T cells expressing NK-cell markers.

The source material was CD8+ T cells sorted from blood. These receptors were collected from a woman under 30 in good health.

This chain joins TRBV12-3 or TRBV12-4 and TRBJ1-3, with TRBD1 as a possible D gene (5 bases). The CDR3 consists of 16 residues. V lost 7 bases and J lost 4, with 20 bases in between. The CDR3 sequence is CASNHQGGGAGNTIYF. The CDR3 coding sequence is TGTGCCAGCAACCACCAAGGTGGGGGAGCGGGAAACACCATATATTTT.

This clonotype was detected only a few times. The genes are TRBV12-5 and TRBJ2-2; D may be TRBD1 (6 bases). There are 16 residues in the CDR3. CDR1 is LGHNT, CDR2 FRNRAP, per germline. V was cut by 2 bases and J by 4 bases, with 14 bases left in between. CDR3 sequence reads: CASGLMDRGFTGELFF. The DNA for the CDR3 is TGTGCTAGTGGTTTGATGGACAGAGGATTCACCGGGGAGCTGTTTTTT.

This clonotype has just a few counts. The chain employs TRBV19 and TRBJ2-2; D remains unclear. Germline V gives CDR1 LNHDA, CDR2 SQIVND (reference sequence). Between the trimmed V and J ends, which lost 5 bases and 11 bases, there was a span of 15 bases. This CDR3 is built from 13 residues. The CDR3 sequence is CASSVSGPFELFF. The CDR3 DNA reads as TGTGCCAGTAGTGTATCAGGTCCATTCGAGCTGTTTTTT.

This clonotype was picked up a small number of times. The V and J genes are TRBV20-1 and TRBJ2-1, with a weak D call TRBD1 (6 bases). The CDR3 has 11 amino acids. V gave up 6 bases and J gave up 7 bases, with 10 bases separating them. The germline gives CDR1 DFQATT, CDR2 SNEGSKA (reference sequence). CDR3 region: CSANTGNEQFF. CDR3 sequence (DNA): TGCAGTGCCAATACAGGGAATGAGCAGTTCTTC.

There are a few counts of this clonotype. The chain uses TRBV27 and TRBJ2-1, with 12 positions matching TRBD2. This CDR3 is built from 16 residues. Germline values: CDR1 MNHEY, CDR2 SMNVEV (reference sequence). With V trimmed by 6 bases and J by 8 bases, 11 bases remained unmatched. CDR3 in DNA: TGTGCCAGCAGCCTTTTACTAGCGGGAGGCACCCATGAGCAGTTCTTC. Its translation is CASSLLLAGGTHEQFF.

This clonotype has just a few counts. The rearrangement uses TRBV7-2 and TRBJ2-7; perhaps TRBD2 as D (6 bases). In germline, CDR1 is SGHTA, CDR2 FQGNSA. The germline V and J ends were trimmed by 5 bases and 2 bases, with 13 bases remaining between them. CDR3 size: 14 residues. The CDR3 DNA reads as TGTGCCAGCAGCCTGACTAGGGGAGCCTACGAGCAGTACTTC. The encoded protein is CASSLTRGAYEQYF.

A few counts support this clonotype. The chain combines TRBV29-1 with TRBJ2-6, with D tentatively TRBD1 (5 bases). V was pared by 6 bases and J by 0 bases, with 18 bases between. Germline V lookup: CDR1 SQVTM, CDR2 ANQGSEA. The CDR3 is 17 amino acids. The CDR3 reads CSVVRREPSSGANVLTF. The DNA of the CDR3 is TGCAGCGTCGTGCGCAGGGAACCCAGCTCTGGGGCCAACGTCCTGACTTTC.

This clonotype occurred many times. The rearrangement joins TRBV6-1 to TRBJ2-1, with D perhaps matching TRBD2 (6 bases). This CDR3 has 14 residues. V was shortened by 6 bases and J by 0 bases, with 9 bases between the two germline ends. Per germline, CDR1 MNHNS and CDR2 SASEGT. The CDR3 sequence: CASSGLSSYNEQFF. The CDR3 nucleotides read TGTGCCAGCAGCGGACTAAGCTCCTACAATGAGCAGTTCTTC.

The chain employs TRBV9 and TRBJ1-2, with TRBD1 matching over 8 bases. CDR3 length equals 15 residues. After removal of 3 bases from V and 3 bases from J, the junction contained 7 bases not matched to a gene. CDR1 and CDR2 (germline): SGDLS, YYNGEE. The CDR3 reads CASSGSGTGYYGYTF. In nucleotides, the CDR3 is TGTGCCAGCAGCGGTTCGGGGACAGGATACTATGGCTACACCTTC. The full variable domain, its missing parts supplied by reference TRBV9 and TRBJ1-2, is DSGVTQTPKHLITATGQRVTLRCSPRSGDLSVYWYQQSLDQGLQFLIQYYNGEERAKGNILERFSAQQFPDLHSELNLSSLELGDSALYFCASSGSGTGYYGYTFGSGTRLTVV.

The genes are TRBV18 and TRBJ2-2; D not certain. V dropped 0 bases and J dropped 3 bases, with 11 bases sitting between them. Germline loops: CDR1 KGHSH, CDR2 LQKENI. The CDR3 runs to 16 residues. The CDR3 DNA sequence: TGTGCCAGCTCACCACCGGCCTTGTGCCACACCGGGGAGCTGTTTTTT. Protein: CASSPPALCHTGELFF.

The V and J genes are TRBV11-2 and TRBJ2-5; no reliable D call. The CDR3 has 14 amino acids. Trimming pared 0 bases from V and 5 bases from J, leaving 10 bases between. Per germline, CDR1 SGHAT and CDR2 FQNNGV. CDR3 sequence reads: CASSLDLEAETQYF. The DNA of the CDR3 is TGTGCCAGCAGCTTAGATCTAGAGGCGGAGACCCAGTACTTC.

The chain combines TRBV11-2 with TRBJ2-5, with D perhaps TRBD2 (7 bases). The V end lost 0 bases, the J end lost 2 bases, and 10 bases lay between the germline ends. The CDR3 covers 15 residues. From germline, CDR1 is SGHAT and CDR2 FQNNGV. CDR3 sequence reads: CASSLEGGGQETQYF. CDR3 sequence (DNA): TGTGCCAGCAGCTTAGAAGGGGGGGGGCAAGAGACCCAGTACTTC.

This clonotype occurred a few times. The J gene is TRBJ2-1, the V gene TRBV29-1; TRBD2 might be the D (5 bases). Germline CDR1 is SQVTM and CDR2 is ANQGSEA. This CDR3 region has 14 residues. Trimming left V 2 bases short and J 0 bases short, with 8 bases between. The CDR3 bases are TGCAGCGTTGAACTAGGGAGCTCCTACAATGAGCAGTTCTTC. This gives the protein CSVELGSSYNEQFF.

This clonotype was seen only a few times. The chain recombines TRBV5-6 with TRBJ2-7; D gene unclear. Trimming cost V 4 bases and J 6 bases, with 14 bases left between them. CDR1 and CDR2 from the germline V gene are SGHDT and YYEEEE. CDR3 size: 13 residues. CDR3 sequence: CASSRSFPGEQYF. The DNA of the CDR3 is TGTGCCAGCAGCCGATCATTCCCCGGCGAGCAGTACTTC. Combining the CDR3 with reference TRBV5-6 and TRBJ2-7 gives the whole variable domain DAGVTQSPTHLIKTRGQQVTLRCSPKSGHDTVSWYQQALGQGPQFIFQYYEEEERQRGNFPDRFSGHQFPNYSSELNVNALLLGDSALYLCASSRSFPGEQYFGPGTRLTVT.

This clonotype came up a few times. The chain has TRBV5-1 and TRBJ2-7, with D perhaps TRBD1 (5 bases). The CDR3 has 13 residues. Germline values: CDR1 SGHRS, CDR2 YFSETQ. V was cut by 4 bases and J by 4 bases, with 12 bases left in between. The CDR3 DNA reads as TGCGCCAGCAGCCCCGACCCAGGGTACGAGCAGTACTTC. Amino acids: CASSPDPGYEQYF. The whole variable domain, filled in from reference TRBV5-1 and TRBJ2-7, reads KAGVTQTPRYLIKTRGQQVTLSCSPISGHRSVSWYQQTPGQGLQFLFEYFSETQRNKGNFPGRFSGRQFSNSRSEMNVSTLELGDSALYLCASSPDPGYEQYFGPGTRLTVT.

The V gene is TRBV3-1, the J gene TRBJ1-1; 7 positions match TRBD1. From germline, CDR1 is LGHDT and CDR2 YNNKEL (reference sequence). There are 17 residues in the CDR3. V shed 4 bases and J 1 base; nucleotides not matched to a gene: 12. CDR3: CASSLPQGSQTNTEAFF. The CDR3 DNA is TGTGCCAGCAGCCTCCCACAGGGGAGCCAGACGAACACTGAAGCTTTCTTT.

The CDR3 is CASSYFGNQPQHF. CDR3 DNA: TGTGCCAGCAGTTACTTCGGAAATCAGCCCCAGCATTTT. The chain has TRBV6-2 or TRBV6-3 and TRBJ1-5, with unresolved D. Germline CDR1 is MNHEY and CDR2 is SVGEGT. The germline V and J ends were trimmed by 1 base and 4 bases, with 5 bases remaining between them. CDR3 length: 13 amino acids.

This clonotype turned up a few times. The chain recombines TRBV11-2 with TRBJ2-7; D is possibly TRBD2 (5 bases). The CDR3 is 15 amino acids. Between the trimmed V and J ends, which lost 6 bases and 0 bases, there was a span of 15 bases. The germline V gene encodes CDR1 SGHAT and CDR2 FQNNGV. CDR3 region: CASRLLRTLSYEQYF. CDR3 bases: TGTGCCAGCAGGTTGCTTAGGACTCTCTCCTACGAGCAGTACTTC.

This clonotype was seen only a few times. This rearrangement joins TRBV6-1 to TRBJ2-1; D unresolved. Between the trimmed V and J ends, which lost 3 bases and 0 bases, there was a span of 12 bases. This CDR3 has 16 residues. The germline V gene encodes CDR1 MNHNS and CDR2 SASEGT. The CDR3 spells CASSDQWDSSYNEQFF. The CDR3 DNA sequence: TGTGCCAGCAGTGATCAATGGGATAGCTCCTACAATGAGCAGTTCTTC.

CDR3 nucleotides: TGTGCCAGCAGTTCGATTGGGGGGGAAGCTTTCTTT. Residues: CASSSIGGEAFF. V is TRBV6-5 and J is TRBJ1-1, with D possibly TRBD1 on 5 matching bases. The CDR3 is 12 residues long. V lost 4 bases and J lost 8, with 11 bases in between. Looked up from germline, CDR1 is MNHEY and CDR2 is SVGAGI.

V and J are TRBV20-1 and TRBJ1-1, with a tentative D call TRBD1 (6 bases). Germline loops: CDR1 DFQATT, CDR2 SNEGSKA (reference sequence). The CDR3 runs to 14 residues. Trimming took 0 bases from V and 5 from J, leaving 13 bases between them. CDR3 region: CSARDSWGQTEAFF. For the CDR3, the DNA is TGCAGTGCTAGAGATTCTTGGGGGCAAACTGAAGCTTTCTTT.

The CDR3 here is CASSPRQNTEAFF. The CDR3 region has the DNA TGTGCCAGCAGCCCACGACAGAACACTGAAGCTTTCTTT. The chain has TRBV9 and TRBJ1-1; D call uncertain. With 4 bases removed from V and 1 base from J, the gap between germline ends came to 8 bases. CDR3 size: 13 residues. Germline CDR1 SGDLS, CDR2 YYNGEE.

This clonotype occurred a few times. J is TRBJ2-7 and V is TRBV19; D may be TRBD2 (6 bases). V shed 5 bases and J shed 2 bases, with 13 bases lying between them. The CDR3 has 14 amino acids. The germline V gene has CDR1 LNHDA and CDR2 SQIVND (reference sequence). The CDR3 DNA sequence: TGTGCCAGTAGTTACAGCGGGTCGGCCTACGAGCAGTACTTC. Residues: CASSYSGSAYEQYF.

This clonotype has a count of ten or more. The chain has TRBV2 and TRBJ2-1, with 8 nucleotides matching TRBD2. Trimming took 10 bases from V and 0 from J; bases not matched to a gene: 11. The CDR3 is 16 amino acids. Germline lookup yields CDR1 SNHLY and CDR2 FYNNEI. The CDR3 DNA sequence: TGTGCCAACCCACCACTGGCGGGGGGCTCCTACAATGAGCAGTTCTTC. It codes for CANPPLAGGSYNEQFF. Filled out from reference TRBV2 and TRBJ2-1, the complete variable domain reads EPEVTQTPSHQVTQMGQEVILRCVPISNHLYFYWYRQILGQKVEFLVSFYNNEISEKSEIFDDQFSVERPDGSNFTLKIRSTKLEDSAMYFCANPPLAGGSYNEQFFGPGTRLTVL.

This clonotype was recorded many times. V and J are TRBV9 and TRBJ1-2; D might be TRBD1 (6 bases). Deletions cut 4 bases from V and 6 bases from J, with 10 bases between. The CDR3 covers 12 residues. Germline V gene lookup returns CDR1 SGDLS and CDR2 YYNGEE. CDR3 sequence: CASSSGGNGYTF. The CDR3 coding sequence is TGTGCCAGCAGCTCTGGGGGCAATGGCTACACCTTC. The variable domain in full, completed from reference TRBV9 and TRBJ1-2, reads DSGVTQTPKHLITATGQRVTLRCSPRSGDLSVYWYQQSLDQGLQFLIQYYNGEERAKGNILERFSAQQFPDLHSELNLSSLELGDSALYFCASSSGGNGYTFGSGTRLTVV.

The gene calls are TRBV5-6 and TRBJ2-7; no firm D call. This CDR3 has 14 amino acids. Trimming took 6 bases from V and 6 from J, leaving 19 bases between them. Germline values: CDR1 SGHDT, CDR2 YYEEEE. The chain's CDR3 is CASTNTWRGPEQYF. The CDR3 DNA reads as TGTGCCAGCACCAACACGTGGCGTGGGCCCGAGCAGTACTTC.

The chain uses TRBV2 and TRBJ2-3, with D maybe TRBD2 (5 bases). Trimming removed 6 bases from V and 5 bases from J, with 21 bases in between. CDR1 is SNHLY and CDR2 is FYNNEI in the germline V gene. The CDR3 runs 16 residues. The CDR3 DNA follows: TGTGCCAGCAGGCCGCCCCGGGGAGTGGGCAGAGATACGCAGTATTTT. This translates into CASRPPRGVGRDTQYF.

The chain joins TRBV7-6 to TRBJ2-1; a weak D match, TRBD1 (5 bases). The CDR3 runs to 17 residues. V lost 3 bases, J lost 4 bases, and 19 bases lay in between. Germline CDR1 and CDR2: SGHVS and FNYEAQ. The CDR3 nucleotides are TGTGCCAGCAGCTTGCGCGGACCGACAACAGGTTACAATGAGCAGTTCTTC. Translated: CASSLRGPTTGYNEQFF.